One T cell receptor beta chain is described in this entry. The sample belongs to a study of OX40 agonist ivuxolimab in advanced cancers. Turning to the study itself: Patients received the agonistic anti-OX40 (CD134) antibody ivuxolimab.

The CDR3 is made up of 12 amino acids. Trimming took 6 bases from V and 7 from J, leaving 12 bases between them. Germline V gene lookup returns CDR1 MDHEN and CDR2 SYDVKM. TCRdb's table, derived via immunoSEQ multiplex PCR, lists solely in-frame clones and lacks some. The table has about 75,000 clones, around 83% seen once. This TCR was sampled from an adult with an advanced solid tumor such as melanoma, head and neck, liver or kidney cancer. Here the sequenced sample was CD4+ or CD8+ T cells sorted from blood, taken in a trial of the OX40 agonist ivuxolimab. V gene TRBV28 combines with J gene TRBJ1-2, with D unclear. In DNA, the CDR3 is TGTGCCAGCAGCCTGCCCTGGTTTGGCTACACCTTC. Amino acids: CASSLPWFGYTF.